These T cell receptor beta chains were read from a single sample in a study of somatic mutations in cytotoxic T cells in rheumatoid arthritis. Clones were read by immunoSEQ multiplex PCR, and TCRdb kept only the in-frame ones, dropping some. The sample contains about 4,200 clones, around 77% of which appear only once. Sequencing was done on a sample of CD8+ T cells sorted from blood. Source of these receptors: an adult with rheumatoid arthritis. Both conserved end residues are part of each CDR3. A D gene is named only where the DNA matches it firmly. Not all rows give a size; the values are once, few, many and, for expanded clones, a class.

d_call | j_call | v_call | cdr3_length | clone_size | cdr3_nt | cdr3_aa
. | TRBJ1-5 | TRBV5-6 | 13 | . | TGTGCCAGCAGCCGGAAGGGGCGACAGCCCCAGCATTTT | CASSRKGRQPQHF
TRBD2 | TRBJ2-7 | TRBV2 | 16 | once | TGTGCCAGCTGGCTAGCGGGGGGGCAGAGCTCCTACGAGCAGTACTTC | CASWLAGGQSSYEQYF
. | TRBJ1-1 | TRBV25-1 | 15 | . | TGTGCCAGCACCGATGGAGACAGGAGGGGGACTGAAGCTTTCTTT | CASTDGDRRGTEAFF
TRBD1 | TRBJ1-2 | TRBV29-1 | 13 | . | TGCAGCGTTCCCGGACAGGGGGTGCATGGCTACACCTTC | CSVPGQGVHGYTF
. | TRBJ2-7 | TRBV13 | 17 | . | TGTGCCAGCACCATTAGAGGGGGCAGGGGGGATCCCTACGAGCAGTACTTC | CASTIRGGRGDPYEQYF
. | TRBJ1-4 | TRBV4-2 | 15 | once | TGTGCCAGCAGCCAAGTAACGGGGACGGTTGAAAAACTGTTTTTT | CASSQVTGTVEKLFF
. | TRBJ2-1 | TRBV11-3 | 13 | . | TGTGCCAGCAGCTTGACTCAGGACAATGAGCAGTTCTTC | CASSLTQDNEQFF
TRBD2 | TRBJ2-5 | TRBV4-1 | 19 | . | TGCGCCAGCAGCCCTACCTGGACTAGCGGGGGAGGGGTGAAAGAGACCCAGTACTTC | CASSPTWTSGGGVKETQYF
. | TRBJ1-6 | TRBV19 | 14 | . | TGTGCCAGTAGTATAGGGGACCGCCGTTCACCCCTCCACTTT | CASSIGDRRSPLHF
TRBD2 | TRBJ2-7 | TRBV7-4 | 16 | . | TGTGCCAGCAGCCGACCTACCGGCCGGGGGGGCTACGAGCAGTACTTC | CASSRPTGRGGYEQYF
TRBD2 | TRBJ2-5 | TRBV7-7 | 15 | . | TGTGCCAGCAGTTTTCGGCGGGGGGGCAGGGAGACCCAGTACTTC | CASSFRRGGRETQYF
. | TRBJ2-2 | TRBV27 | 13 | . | TGTGCCAGCAGTTTATCCTCGGCCGGGGAGCTGTTTTTT | CASSLSSAGELFF
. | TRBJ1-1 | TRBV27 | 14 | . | TGTGCCAGCAGTTTAAGGGGGGGGAACACTGAAGCTTTCTTT | CASSLRGGNTEAFF
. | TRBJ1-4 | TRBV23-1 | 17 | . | TGCGCCAGCAGTCAATCACCGATACTTCCAACTAATGAAAAACTGTTTTTT | CASSQSPILPTNEKLFF
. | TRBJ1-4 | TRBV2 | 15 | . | TGTGCCATAGGACAGCTACCGGCAACTAATGAAAAACTGTTTTTT | CAIGQLPATNEKLFF
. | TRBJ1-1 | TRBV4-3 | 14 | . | TGCGCCAGCAGCCAGCTGGGGAGACCCACTGAAGCTTTCTTT | CASSQLGRPTEAFF
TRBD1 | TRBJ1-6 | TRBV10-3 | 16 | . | TGTGCCATCAGTGACAGGACAGGGGGCTCGAATTCACCCCTCCACTTT | CAISDRTGGSNSPLHF
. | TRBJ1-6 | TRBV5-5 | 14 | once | TGTGCCAGCAGCCCTGGGACCTATAATTCACCCCTCCACTTT | CASSPGTYNSPLHF
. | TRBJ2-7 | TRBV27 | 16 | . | TGTGCCAGCAGTCCTAGGGACTCGGACGGATCCTACGAGCAGTACTTC | CASSPRDSDGSYEQYF
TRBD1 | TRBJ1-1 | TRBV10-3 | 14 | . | TGTGCCATCAGAGACAGGGGACAAAACACTGAAGCTTTCTTT | CAIRDRGQNTEAFF